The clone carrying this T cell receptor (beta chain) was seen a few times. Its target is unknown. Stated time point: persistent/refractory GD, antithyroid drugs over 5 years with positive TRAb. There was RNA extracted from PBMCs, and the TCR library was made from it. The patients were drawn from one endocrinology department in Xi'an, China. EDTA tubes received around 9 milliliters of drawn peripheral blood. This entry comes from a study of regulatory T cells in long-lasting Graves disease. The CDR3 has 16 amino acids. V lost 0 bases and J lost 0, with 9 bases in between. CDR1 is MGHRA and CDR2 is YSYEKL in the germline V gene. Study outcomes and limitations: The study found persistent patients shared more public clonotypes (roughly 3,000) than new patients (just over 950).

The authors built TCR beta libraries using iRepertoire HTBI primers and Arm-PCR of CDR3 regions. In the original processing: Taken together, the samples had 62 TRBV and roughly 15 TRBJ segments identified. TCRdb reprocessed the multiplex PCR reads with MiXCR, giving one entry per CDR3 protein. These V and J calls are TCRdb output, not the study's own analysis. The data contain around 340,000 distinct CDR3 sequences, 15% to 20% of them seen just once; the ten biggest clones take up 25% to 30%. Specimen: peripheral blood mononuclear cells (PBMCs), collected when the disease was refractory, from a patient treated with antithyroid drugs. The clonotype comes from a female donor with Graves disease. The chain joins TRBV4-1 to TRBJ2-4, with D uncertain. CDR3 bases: TGCGCCAGCAGCCAAGACGGTGGCCTAGCCAAAAACATTCAGTACTTC. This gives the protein CASSQDGGLAKNIQYF.